This T cell receptor beta chain emerged from a study of tumor and adjacent non-tumor tissue in lung cancer. Overall study context: Patients comprised roughly 12 adenocarcinoma, a couple of squamous cell carcinoma and 1 small cell lung cancer.

The count of this clonotype is one. An end of the junction differs from the germline gene, which may be a read error. The CDR3 is 14 amino acids. Germline CDR1 and CDR2: SQVTM and ANQGSEA. TCRbeta libraries were built with three rounds of nested PCR, modified from ARM-PCR. A single record per CDR3 protein comes from TCRdb applying MiXCR to the multiplex PCR reads. The profile covers roughly 70,000 distinct CDR3 sequences, with 73% appearing a single time and 25% to 30% taken by the ten largest. This sample's RNA came from whole unsorted tissue. The V call is TRBV29-1, the J call TRBJ2-1, with D perhaps TRBD2 (5 bases). The sequence was collected from a man in his sixties with non-small cell lung cancer. Input material: lung tumor tissue. The CDR3 region has the DNA TGCATCGTTGAATGCGGGCAGGAGTACAATGAGCAGTTCTTC. It codes for CIVECGQEYNEQFF.